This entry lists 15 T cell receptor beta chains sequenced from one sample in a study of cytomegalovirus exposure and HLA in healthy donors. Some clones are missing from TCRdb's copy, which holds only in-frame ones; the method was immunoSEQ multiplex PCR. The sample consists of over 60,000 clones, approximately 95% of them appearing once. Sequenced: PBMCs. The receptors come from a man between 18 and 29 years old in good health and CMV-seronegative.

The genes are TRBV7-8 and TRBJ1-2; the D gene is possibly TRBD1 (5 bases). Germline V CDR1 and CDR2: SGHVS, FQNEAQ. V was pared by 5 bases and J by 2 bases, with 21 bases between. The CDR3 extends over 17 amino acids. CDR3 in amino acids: CASSVPLWGASNYGYTF. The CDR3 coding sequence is TGTGCCAGCAGCGTCCCCCTGTGGGGCGCATCGAACTATGGCTACACCTTC.

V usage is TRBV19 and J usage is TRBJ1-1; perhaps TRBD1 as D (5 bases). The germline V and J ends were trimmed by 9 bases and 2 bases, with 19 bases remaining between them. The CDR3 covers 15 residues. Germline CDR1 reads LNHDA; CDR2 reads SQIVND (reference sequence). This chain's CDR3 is CASRGGGMVNTEAFF. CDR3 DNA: TGTGCCAGCCGTGGGGGGGGGATGGTTAACACTGAAGCTTTCTTT. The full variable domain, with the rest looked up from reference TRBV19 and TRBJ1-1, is DGGITQSPKYLFRKEGQNVTLSCEQNLNHDAMYWYRQDPGQGLRLIYYSQIVNDFQKGDIAEGYSVSREKKESFPLTVTSAQKNPTAFYLCASRGGGMVNTEAFFGQGTRLTVV.

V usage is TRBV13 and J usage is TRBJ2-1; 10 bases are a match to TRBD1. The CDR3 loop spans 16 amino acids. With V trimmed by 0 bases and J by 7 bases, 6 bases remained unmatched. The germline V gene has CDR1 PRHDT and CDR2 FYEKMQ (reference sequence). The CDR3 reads CASSLGPGQGMNEQFF. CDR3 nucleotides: TGTGCCAGCAGCTTAGGTCCGGGACAGGGGATGAATGAGCAGTTCTTC.

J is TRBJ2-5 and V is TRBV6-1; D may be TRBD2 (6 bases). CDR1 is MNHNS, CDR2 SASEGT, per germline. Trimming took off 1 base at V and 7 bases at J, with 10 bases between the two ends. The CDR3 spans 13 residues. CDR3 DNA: TGTGCCAGCAGTGAAGTGCGGGGAGGGACCCAGTACTTC. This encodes CASSEVRGGTQYF.

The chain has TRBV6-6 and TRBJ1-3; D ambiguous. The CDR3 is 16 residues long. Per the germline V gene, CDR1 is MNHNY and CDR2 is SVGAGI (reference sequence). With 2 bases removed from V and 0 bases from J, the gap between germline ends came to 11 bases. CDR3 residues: CASSYLTPVSGNTIYF. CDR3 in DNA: TGTGCCAGCAGTTACCTGACACCCGTCTCTGGAAACACCATATATTTT.

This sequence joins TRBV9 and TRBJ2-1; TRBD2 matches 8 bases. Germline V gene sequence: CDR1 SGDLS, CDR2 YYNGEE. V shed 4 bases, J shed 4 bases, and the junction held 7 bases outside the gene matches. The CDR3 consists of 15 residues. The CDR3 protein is CASSSRGGIYNEQFF. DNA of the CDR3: TGTGCCAGCAGCAGCCGGGGGGGTATATACAATGAGCAGTTCTTC.

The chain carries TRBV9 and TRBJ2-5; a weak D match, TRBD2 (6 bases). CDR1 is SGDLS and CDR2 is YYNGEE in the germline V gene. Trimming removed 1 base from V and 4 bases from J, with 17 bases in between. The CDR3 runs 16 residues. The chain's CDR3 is CASSVFGGVGGETQYF. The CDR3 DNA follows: TGTGCCAGCAGCGTATTTGGTGGGGTGGGGGGAGAGACCCAGTACTTC.

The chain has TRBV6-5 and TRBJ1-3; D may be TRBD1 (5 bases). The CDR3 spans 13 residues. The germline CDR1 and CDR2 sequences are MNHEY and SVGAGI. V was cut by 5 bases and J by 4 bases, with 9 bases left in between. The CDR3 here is CASSQGTGNTIYF. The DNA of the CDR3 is TGTGCCAGCAGTCAGGGTACAGGAAACACCATATATTTT.

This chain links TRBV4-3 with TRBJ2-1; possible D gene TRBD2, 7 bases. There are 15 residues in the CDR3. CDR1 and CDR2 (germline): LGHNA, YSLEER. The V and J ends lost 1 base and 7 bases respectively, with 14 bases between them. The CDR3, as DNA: TGCGCCAGCAGCCAAGCGGGGGGCTGGGGGAATGAGCAGTTCTTC. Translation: CASSQAGGWGNEQFF.

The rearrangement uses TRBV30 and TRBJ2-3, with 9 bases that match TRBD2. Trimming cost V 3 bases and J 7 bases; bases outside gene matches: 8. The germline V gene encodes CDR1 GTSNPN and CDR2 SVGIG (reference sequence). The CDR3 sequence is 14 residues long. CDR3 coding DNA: TGTGCCTGGAGGGGACTCGCGGGGGGGAATACGCAGTATTTT. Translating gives CAWRGLAGGNTQYF.

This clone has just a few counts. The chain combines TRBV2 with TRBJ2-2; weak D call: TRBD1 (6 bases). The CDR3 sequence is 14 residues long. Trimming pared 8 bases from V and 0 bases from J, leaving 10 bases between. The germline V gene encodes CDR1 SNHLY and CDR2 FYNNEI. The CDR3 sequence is CASEGGTNTGELFF. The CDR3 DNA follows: TGTGCCAGCGAAGGGGGAACGAACACCGGGGAGCTGTTTTTT.

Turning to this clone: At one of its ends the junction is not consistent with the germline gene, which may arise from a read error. The CDR3 is CASSPGLAGGRSQETQYF. CDR3 nucleotide sequence: TGTGCTAGCAGCCCTGGACTAGCGGGGGGGCGGTCCCAGGAGACCCAGTACTTC. V is TRBV7-7 and J is TRBJ2-5; 15 nucleotides match TRBD2. Germline V gives CDR1 SSHAT, CDR2 FNYEAQ (reference sequence). This CDR3 spans 18 amino acids.

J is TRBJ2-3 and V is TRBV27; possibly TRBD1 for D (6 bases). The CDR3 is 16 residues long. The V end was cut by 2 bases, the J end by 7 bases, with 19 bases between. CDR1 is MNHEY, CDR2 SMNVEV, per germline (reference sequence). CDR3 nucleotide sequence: TGTGCCAGCAGTTTAGTCCCCGCAGGGGTCGGATATACGCAGTATTTT. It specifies CASSLVPAGVGYTQYF.

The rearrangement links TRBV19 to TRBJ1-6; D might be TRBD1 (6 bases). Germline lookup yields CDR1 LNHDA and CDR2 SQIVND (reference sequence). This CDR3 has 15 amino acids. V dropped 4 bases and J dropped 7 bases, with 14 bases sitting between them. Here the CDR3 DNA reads TGTGCCAGTAGTACTGCTACAGGGAGCAATTCACCCCTCCACTTT. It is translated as CASSTATGSNSPLHF.

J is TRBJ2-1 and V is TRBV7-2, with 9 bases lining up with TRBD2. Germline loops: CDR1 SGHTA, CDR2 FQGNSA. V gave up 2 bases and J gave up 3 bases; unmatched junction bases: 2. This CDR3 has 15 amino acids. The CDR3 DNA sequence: TGTGCCAGCAGCTTAATAGCGGGGGACTACAATGAGCAGTTCTTC. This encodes CASSLIAGDYNEQFF. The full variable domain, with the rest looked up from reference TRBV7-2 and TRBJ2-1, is GAGVSQSPSNKVTEKGKDVELRCDPISGHTALYWYRQSLGQGLEFLIYFQGNSAPDKSGLPSDRFSAERTGGSVSTLTIQRTQQEDSAVYLCASSLIAGDYNEQFFGPGTRLTVL.